Listed below are T cell receptor beta chains from one sample, sequenced in a study of blood T cell repertoires in COVID-19. Only in-frame clones appear in the TCRdb table, and some are missing; sequencing was by immunoSEQ multiplex PCR. Here the sample spans some 41,000 clones, approximately 86% being singletons. The sequenced sample consisted of peripheral blood. The receptors here all came from a woman in her 70s with acute or convalescent COVID-19. Both conserved end residues are part of each CDR3. A D gene is named only where the DNA matches it firmly. Where a row states a size, it is once, few, many or the class of an expanded clone; other rows omit it.

d_gene | j_gene | abundance | v_gene | CDR3aa | CDR3nt
. | TRBJ1-2 | . | TRBV12-3/TRBV12-4 | CASGSGLGGYTF | TGTGCCAGCGGCTCGGGACTCGGGGGCTACACCTTC
. | TRBJ1-1 | few | TRBV19 | CASSTVRGTEAFF | TGTGCCAGTAGTACGGTCAGAGGGACTGAAGCTTTCTTT
. | TRBJ2-1 | once | TRBV19 | CASSIGGPNEQFF | TGTGCCAGTAGTATAGGGGGGCCGAATGAGCAGTTCTTC
. | TRBJ2-3 | . | TRBV6-2/TRBV6-3 | CASSSGLHTQYF | TGTGCCAGCAGTTCCGGTCTCCATACGCAGTATTTT
. | TRBJ2-3 | . | TRBV7-9 | CASNYQQGTQYF | TGTGCCAGCAACTACCAGCAGGGTACGCAGTATTTT
TRBD1 | TRBJ1-1 | . | TRBV28 | CASSPDRLAFF | TGTGCCAGCAGCCCGGACAGGTTGGCTTTCTTT
. | TRBJ1-2 | few | TRBV4-2 | CASSQGTNYGYTF | TGTGCCAGCAGCCAAGGGACAAACTATGGCTACACCTTC
. | TRBJ1-2 | . | TRBV28 | CASSRSREYGYTF | TGTGCCAGCAGCCGAAGTAGGGAGTATGGCTACACCTTC
TRBD2 | TRBJ2-3 | once | TRBV2 | CASRRAGGGADTQYF | TGTGCCAGCAGAAGAGCGGGAGGTGGCGCAGATACGCAGTATTTT
. | TRBJ2-4 | once | TRBV3-1/TRBV3-2 | CASSQVGRKNIQYF | TGTGCCAGCAGCCAAGTGGGGAGGAAAAACATTCAGTACTTC
. | TRBJ2-2 | . | TRBV7-2 | CASSLVGGGGGELFF | TGTGCCAGCAGCTTAGTTGGGGGAGGTGGCGGGGAGCTGTTTTTT
TRBD2 | TRBJ2-5 | medium-sized | TRBV30 | CAWKRGRAWETQYF | TGTGCCTGGAAACGAGGGAGGGCCTGGGAGACCCAGTACTTC
. | TRBJ2-1 | . | TRBV19 | CATGQRTYNEQFF | TGTGCCACTGGCCAGCGGACTTACAATGAGCAGTTCTTC
. | TRBJ2-3 | . | TRBV2 | CASSKIQGLDTQYF | TGTGCCAGCAGTAAGATTCAGGGGCTAGATACGCAGTATTTT
TRBD2 | TRBJ2-1 | . | TRBV19 | CASSIKREAYNEQFF | TGTGCCAGTAGTATAAAGCGGGAGGCCTACAATGAGCAGTTCTTC
TRBD1 | TRBJ1-2 | once | TRBV19 | CASSILGQANLRNGYTF | TGTGCCAGTAGTATCCTCGGACAGGCTAATCTAAGGAATGGCTACACCTTC
. | TRBJ2-7 | . | TRBV7-2 | CASSRREAYEQYF | TGTGCCAGCAGCCGTAGGGAGGCCTACGAGCAGTACTTC
. | TRBJ2-3 | . | TRBV3-1/TRBV3-2 | CASSQDRDSPPGADTQYF | TGTGCCAGCAGCCAAGATAGGGACTCCCCACCCGGCGCAGATACGCAGTATTTT
TRBD2 | TRBJ2-2 | . | TRBV24-1 | CATSDLAGGPSGELFF | TGTGCCACCAGTGATCTAGCGGGAGGGCCTAGCGGGGAGCTGTTTTTT
. | TRBJ2-1 | once | TRBV11-3 | CASSQTVQFF | TGTGCCAGCAGCCAGACAGTGCAGTTCTTC
. | TRBJ2-1 | . | TRBV18 | CASSPRREYEQFF | TGTGCCAGCTCACCACGGAGGGAGTATGAGCAGTTCTTC
TRBD1 | TRBJ1-1 | . | TRBV6-5 | CARIQGAQGNTEAFF | TGTGCCAGGATACAGGGGGCGCAGGGGAACACTGAAGCTTTCTTT
TRBD1 | TRBJ1-1 | . | TRBV3-1/TRBV3-2 | CASSQDSGTGLNTEAFF | TGTGCCAGCAGCCAAGATTCAGGGACAGGGTTGAACACTGAAGCTTTCTTT
TRBD1 | TRBJ1-1 | . | TRBV6-5 | CASSSQHRGTEAFF | TGTGCCAGCAGTTCACAACACAGGGGCACTGAAGCTTTCTTT
. | TRBJ2-7 | . | TRBV5-4 | CASSAGYEQYF | TGTGCCAGCAGCGCGGGGTACGAGCAGTACTTC
. | TRBJ1-2 | . | TRBV7-9 | CASRAQGAWGGYTF | TGTGCCAGCAGGGCTCAAGGGGCTTGGGGTGGCTACACCTTC
. | TRBJ1-1 | . | TRBV27 | CAIHRVVNTEAFF | TGTGCCATTCACAGGGTCGTGAACACTGAAGCTTTCTTT
TRBD1 | TRBJ2-7 | . | TRBV15 | CATSRERGQGTYEQYF | TGTGCCACCAGCAGAGAGCGAGGACAGGGTACATACGAGCAGTACTTC
. | TRBJ2-7 | once | TRBV20-1 | CSADGGYEQYF | TGCAGTGCCGACGGAGGGTACGAGCAGTACTTC
TRBD2 | TRBJ2-3 | . | TRBV5-6 | CASSFGGRAIDTQYF | TGTGCCAGCAGCTTCGGCGGGAGGGCCATAGATACGCAGTATTTT
TRBD2 | TRBJ2-1 | . | TRBV6-5 | CASSSSGNQIYNEQFF | TGTGCCAGCAGTTCGAGCGGGAACCAGATCTACAATGAGCAGTTCTTC
. | TRBJ1-6 | few | TRBV7-8 | CASSLQAHSYNSPLHF | TGTGCCAGCAGCTTACAGGCACACTCCTATAATTCACCCCTCCACTTT
. | TRBJ2-7 | . | TRBV29-1 | CRGTVIVHEQYF | TGCAGGGGGACTGTCATTGTACACGAGCAGTACTTC
TRBD1 | TRBJ1-2 | . | TRBV4-1 | CASSQGQGSFQDYGYTF | TGCGCCAGCAGCCAAGGACAGGGCTCCTTCCAGGACTATGGCTACACCTTC
TRBD2 | TRBJ2-5 | . | TRBV3-1/TRBV3-2 | CASSEGASGLQETQYF | TGTGCCAGCAGTGAAGGGGCTAGCGGGCTCCAAGAGACCCAGTACTTC
. | TRBJ2-7 | once | TRBV12-3/TRBV12-4 | CASRRRGYEQYF | TGTGCCAGCAGGCGGCGAGGCTACGAGCAGTACTTC
. | TRBJ2-7 | . | TRBV2 | CASSETGYEQYF | TGTGCCAGCAGTGAAACAGGCTACGAGCAGTACTTC
. | TRBJ1-4 | . | TRBV11-2 | CASSIDRPNEKLFF | TGTGCCAGCAGCATAGACAGGCCTAATGAAAAACTGTTTTTT
. | TRBJ2-6 | . | TRBV27 | CASSLLSSGANVLTF | TGTGCCAGCAGTTTATTGAGCTCTGGGGCCAACGTCCTGACTTTC
TRBD2 | TRBJ2-1 | . | TRBV5-1 | CASSTTSGRAYNEQFF | TGCGCCAGCAGCACTACTAGCGGGAGGGCCTACAATGAGCAGTTCTTC
TRBD1 | TRBJ2-5 | . | TRBV4-2 | CASSQGGSLGTAQETQYF | TGTGCCAGCAGCCAAGGGGGGTCGCTCGGGACAGCCCAAGAGACCCAGTACTTC
. | TRBJ1-4 | once | TRBV5-1 | CASSPVGTWNEKLFF | TGCGCCAGCAGTCCGGTAGGGACTTGGAATGAAAAACTGTTTTTT